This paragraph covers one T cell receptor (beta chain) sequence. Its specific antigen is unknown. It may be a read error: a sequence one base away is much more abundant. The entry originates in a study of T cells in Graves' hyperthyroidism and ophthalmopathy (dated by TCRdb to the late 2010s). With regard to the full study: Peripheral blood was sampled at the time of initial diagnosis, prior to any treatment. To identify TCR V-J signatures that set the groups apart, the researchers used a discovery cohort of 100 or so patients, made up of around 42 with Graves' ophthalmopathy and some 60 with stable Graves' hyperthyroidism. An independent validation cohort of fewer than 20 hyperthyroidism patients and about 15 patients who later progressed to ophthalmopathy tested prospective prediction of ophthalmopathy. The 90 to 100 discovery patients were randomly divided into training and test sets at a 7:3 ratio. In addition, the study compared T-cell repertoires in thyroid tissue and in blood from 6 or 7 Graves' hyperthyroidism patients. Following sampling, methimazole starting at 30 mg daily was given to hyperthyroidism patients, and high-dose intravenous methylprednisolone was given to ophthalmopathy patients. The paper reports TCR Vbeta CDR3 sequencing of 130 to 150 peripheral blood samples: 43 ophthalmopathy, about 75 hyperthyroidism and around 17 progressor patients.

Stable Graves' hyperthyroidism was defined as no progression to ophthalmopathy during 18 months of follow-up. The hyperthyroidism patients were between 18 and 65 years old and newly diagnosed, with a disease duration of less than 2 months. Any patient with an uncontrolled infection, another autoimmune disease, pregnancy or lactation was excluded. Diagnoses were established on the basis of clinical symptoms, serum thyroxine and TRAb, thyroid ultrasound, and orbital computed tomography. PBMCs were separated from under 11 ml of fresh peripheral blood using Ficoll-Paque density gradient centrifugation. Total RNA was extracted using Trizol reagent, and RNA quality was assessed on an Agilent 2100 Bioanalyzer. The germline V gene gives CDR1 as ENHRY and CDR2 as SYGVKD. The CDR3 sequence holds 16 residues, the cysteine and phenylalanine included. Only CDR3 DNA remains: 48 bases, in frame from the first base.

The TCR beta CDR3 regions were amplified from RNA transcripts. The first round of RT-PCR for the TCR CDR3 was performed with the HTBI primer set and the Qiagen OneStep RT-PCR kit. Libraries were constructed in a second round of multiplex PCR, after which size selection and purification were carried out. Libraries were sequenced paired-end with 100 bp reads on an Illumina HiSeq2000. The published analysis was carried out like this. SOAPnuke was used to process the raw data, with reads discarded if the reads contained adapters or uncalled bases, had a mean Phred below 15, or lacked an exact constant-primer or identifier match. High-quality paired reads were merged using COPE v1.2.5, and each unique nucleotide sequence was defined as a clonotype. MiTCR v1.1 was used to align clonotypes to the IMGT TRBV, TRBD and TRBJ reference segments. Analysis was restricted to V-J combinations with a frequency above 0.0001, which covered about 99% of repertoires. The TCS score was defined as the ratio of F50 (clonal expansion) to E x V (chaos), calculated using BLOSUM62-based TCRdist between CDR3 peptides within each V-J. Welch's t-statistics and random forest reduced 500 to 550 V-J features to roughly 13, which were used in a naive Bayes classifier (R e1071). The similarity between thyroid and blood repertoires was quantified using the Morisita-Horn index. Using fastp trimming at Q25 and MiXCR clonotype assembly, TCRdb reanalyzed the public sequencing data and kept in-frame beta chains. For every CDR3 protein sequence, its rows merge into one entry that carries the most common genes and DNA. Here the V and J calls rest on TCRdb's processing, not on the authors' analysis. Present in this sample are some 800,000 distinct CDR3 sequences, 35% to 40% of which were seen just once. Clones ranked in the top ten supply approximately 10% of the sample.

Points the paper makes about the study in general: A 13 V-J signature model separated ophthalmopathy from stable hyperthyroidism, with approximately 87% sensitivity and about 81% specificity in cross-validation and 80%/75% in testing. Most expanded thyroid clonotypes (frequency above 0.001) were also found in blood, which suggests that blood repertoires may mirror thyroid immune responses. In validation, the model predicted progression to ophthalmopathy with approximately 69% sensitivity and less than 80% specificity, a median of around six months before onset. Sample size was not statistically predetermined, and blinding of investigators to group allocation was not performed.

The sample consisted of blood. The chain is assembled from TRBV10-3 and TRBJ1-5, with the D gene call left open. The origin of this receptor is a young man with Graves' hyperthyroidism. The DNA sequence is TGTGTCAGCAGTGAAGCGATGGGGTATAGCAATCAGCCCCAGCATTTT. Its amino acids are CVSSEAMGYSNQPQHF.